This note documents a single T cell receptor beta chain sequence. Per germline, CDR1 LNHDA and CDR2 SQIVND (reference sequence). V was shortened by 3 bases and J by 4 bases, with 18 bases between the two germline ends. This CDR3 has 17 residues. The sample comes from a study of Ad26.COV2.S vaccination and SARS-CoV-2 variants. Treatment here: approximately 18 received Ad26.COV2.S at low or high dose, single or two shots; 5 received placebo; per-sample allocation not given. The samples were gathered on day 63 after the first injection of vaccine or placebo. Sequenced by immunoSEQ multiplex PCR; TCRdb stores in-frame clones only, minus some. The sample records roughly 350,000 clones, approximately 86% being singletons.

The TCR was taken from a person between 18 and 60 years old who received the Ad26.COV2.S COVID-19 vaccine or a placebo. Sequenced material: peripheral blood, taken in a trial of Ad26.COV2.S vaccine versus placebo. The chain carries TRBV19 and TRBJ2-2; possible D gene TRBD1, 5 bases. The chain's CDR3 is CASSIFLVGPTTGELFF. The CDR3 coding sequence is TGTGCCAGTAGTATTTTTCTCGTGGGGCCCACCACCGGGGAGCTGTTTTTT.